This record concerns one T cell receptor (beta chain) sequence. What it binds is unknown. The junction does not match germline at one end; this may be a read error. The germline gives CDR1 SGHRS, CDR2 YFSETQ. The CDR3 has 16 residues. Sample-barcoded 5' priming and a J-beta primer mix drove a second PCR of about 7 to 11 cycles. Each cDNA molecule received a tag from a template-switch adaptor that had 12 random nucleotides. Each CDR3 protein gets one entry after TCRdb re-called the 5' RACE reads with MiXCR. The sample includes about 1.5 million distinct CDR3 sequences, roughly 40% seen only once; the top ten take approximately 7.9%. Extracted total RNA amounted to at least 5.5 micrograms for each sample. This specimen comes from a study of blood T cells in healthy people across ages. Overall study context: With template switching, about one barcoded beta molecule was captured per two T cells.

Regarding the study as a whole: Because sorting was not performed, PBMCs prevented conclusive naive versus antigen-experienced comparison.

The V gene is TRBV5-1, the J gene TRBJ2-5; D is possibly TRBD1 (6 bases). The TCR sequence derives from a woman aged 18 to 35 in good health. The material sequenced was blood. This CDR3 is CASSLGGRDHQETRYF. The CDR3 DNA follows: TGCGCCAGCAGCTTGGGGGGGCGAGATCACCAAGAGACCCGGTACTTC. The full variable domain, its missing parts supplied by reference TRBV5-1 and TRBJ2-5, is KAGVTQTPRYLIKTRGQQVTLSCSPISGHRSVSWYQQTPGQGLQFLFEYFSETQRNKGNFPGRFSGRQFSNSRSEMNVSTLELGDSALYLCASSLGGRDHQETRYFGPGTRLLVL.